These 23 T cell receptor beta chains originate from one sample sequenced in a study of T-cell reconstitution after alpha-beta-depleted transplantation in children. Preparing the TCRbeta library involved the use of unique molecular identifiers. TCRdb fed the PCR reads into MiXCR, producing one record per CDR3 protein. The table lists around 240,000 distinct CDR3 sequences, under 9.5% of them singletons. The specimen was PBMCs, mostly from graft donor cells, collected 180 days after TCRalphabeta/CD19-depleted stem cell transplant. All receptors derive from a male patient between 10 and 17 years old who had a stem cell transplant for acute lymphoblastic leukemia, so the T cells may come from the graft donor.

There are many counts of this clonotype. This rearrangement joins TRBV7-2 to TRBJ2-1; 9 bases agree with TRBD2. Germline V CDR1 and CDR2: SGHTA, FQGNSA. The V and J ends lost 0 bases and 5 bases, in that order; junction bases with no gene match: 2. The CDR3 covers 15 residues. The CDR3 nucleotides are TGTGCCAGCAGCTTAGCGGCGGGGGGGCACAATGAGCAGTTCTTC. It specifies CASSLAAGGHNEQFF. The full variable domain, completed using reference TRBV7-2 and TRBJ2-1, is GAGVSQSPSNKVTEKGKDVELRCDPISGHTALYWYRQSLGQGLEFLIYFQGNSAPDKSGLPSDRFSAERTGGSVSTLTIQRTQQEDSAVYLCASSLAAGGHNEQFFGPGTRLTVL.

In this sample, this clonotype turned up many times. V and J are TRBV5-1 and TRBJ1-4; tentative D call: TRBD1 (6 bases). The CDR3 consists of 18 residues. V was clipped by 4 bases and J by 0 bases, with 19 bases between them. Germline V gene lookup returns CDR1 SGHRS and CDR2 YFSETQ. The DNA for the CDR3 is TGCGCCAGCAGCCGGACAGCCCTACAGGGACCAACTAATGAAAAACTGTTTTTT. The encoded protein is CASSRTALQGPTNEKLFF.

This clonotype has a count of ten or more. This chain uses TRBV20-1 with TRBJ2-1, with 12 bases lining up with TRBD2. The trim removed 6 bases at V and 6 bases at J, leaving 6 bases unmatched. This CDR3 region has 14 residues. Germline CDR1 reads DFQATT; CDR2 reads SNEGSKA (reference sequence). The DNA for the CDR3 is TGCAGTGCCCCGACTAGCGGGAGAAGCAATGAGCAGTTCTTC. Translated, it gives CSAPTSGRSNEQFF.

This clonotype occurred many times. The chain couples TRBV5-1 to TRBJ2-7; D is unresolved. V was clipped by 0 bases and J by 0 bases, with 7 bases between them. The CDR3 length is 14 residues. The germline gives CDR1 SGHRS, CDR2 YFSETQ. The DNA of the CDR3 is TGCGCCAGCAGCTTGGACGGTTTCTCCTACGAGCAGTACTTC. Protein sequence: CASSLDGFSYEQYF.

A word on this clonotype: This may arise from a read error, as a much more abundant clone is one base away. The chain uses TRBV7-9 and TRBJ1-3, with a possible D match to TRBD1 (5 bases). With 6 bases removed from V and 0 bases from J, the gap between germline ends came to 12 bases. Per germline, CDR1 SEHNR and CDR2 FQNEAQ (reference sequence). The length of the CDR3 is 15 residues. CDR3 DNA sequence: TGTGCCAGCAGGTTCCGCAGGGTCTCTGGAAACACCATATATTTT. This encodes CASRFRRVSGNTIYF. Drawing the rest from reference TRBV7-9 and TRBJ1-3, the complete variable domain is DTGVSQNPRHKITKRGQNVTFRCDPISEHNRLYWYRQTLGQGPEFLTYFQNEAQLEKSRLLSDRFSAERPKGSFSTLEIQRTEQGDSAMYLCASRFRRVSGNTIYFGEGSWLTVV.

This clonotype was recorded many times. CDR3 amino acids: CSVGVSHREGSGNTIYF. The CDR3 bases are TGCAGCGTTGGGGTCAGTCACAGGGAAGGCTCTGGAAACACCATATATTTT. The chain links TRBV29-1 to TRBJ1-3; a possible D gene is TRBD1 (6 bases). The CDR3 length is 17 residues. Germline V gene data show CDR1 as SQVTM and CDR2 as ANQGSEA. The V and J ends lost 4 bases and 0 bases respectively, with 19 bases between them.

This clonotype was observed at least ten times. The CDR3: CASSTGALNSYEQYF. CDR3 DNA sequence: TGCGCCAGCAGCACCGGCGCTTTAAACTCCTACGAGCAGTACTTC. The chain combines TRBV5-1 with TRBJ2-7; no clear D gene. V was cut by 4 bases and J by 0 bases, with 14 bases left in between. The CDR3 is 15 amino acids. Germline V gene sequence: CDR1 SGHRS, CDR2 YFSETQ.

This clonotype was detected ten times or more. V is TRBV13 and J is TRBJ2-1; TRBD2 aligns across 14 bases. Germline CDR1 PRHDT, CDR2 FYEKMQ (reference sequence). The CDR3 totals 12 residues. The V and J ends lost 8 bases and 14 bases, in that order; junction bases with no gene match: 5. Here the CDR3 DNA reads TGTGCCAGCGGACTAGCGGGGGGAGAGGAGTTCTTC. It codes for CASGLAGGEEFF.

V is TRBV11-2 and J is TRBJ2-7; weak D call: TRBD2 (5 bases). Germline lookup yields CDR1 SGHAT and CDR2 FQNNGV. V dropped 6 bases and J dropped 7 bases, with 19 bases sitting between them. The CDR3 is 14 amino acids. The CDR3 DNA reads as TGTGCCAGCAGTCTAGGCGGTAGTCGGAGGGAGCAGTACTTC. Translated, it gives CASSLGGSRREQYF.

There are many counts of this clonotype. V gene TRBV20-1 combines with J gene TRBJ2-7, with TRBD1 matching over 11 bases. The V gene's germline CDR1 is DFQATT and CDR2 SNEGSKA (reference sequence). J gave up 5 bases and V 7 bases, and 4 bases lay outside the gene matches. The CDR3 has 12 amino acids. In nucleotides, the CDR3 is TGCAGTGTCGCGGGACAGGGGGACGAGCAGTACTTC. Translation gives CSVAGQGDEQYF.

This clonotype has ten or more counts. J is TRBJ2-3 and V is TRBV7-2, with D tentatively TRBD1 (5 bases). The ends were cut back, 3 bases at V and 0 bases at J, with 7 bases in the middle. The CDR3 extends over 14 amino acids. Germline values: CDR1 SGHTA, CDR2 FQGNSA. CDR3 nucleotide sequence: TGTGCCAGCAGCTTTCGACAGAGCACAGATACGCAGTATTTT. This codes for CASSFRQSTDTQYF.

The CDR3 DNA is TGTGCCAGCAGCTTGGTGGGGGGGGGTCAGGGAGATAAGTTCTTC. Its translation is CASSLVGGGQGDKFF. The V call is TRBV5-4, the J call TRBJ2-1; TRBD2 agrees at 7 bases. Trimming removed 0 bases from V and 14 bases from J; junction bases left unmatched: 14. The germline V gene has CDR1 SGHNT and CDR2 YYREEE (reference sequence). The CDR3 is made up of 15 amino acids. The entire variable domain, with the rest obtained from reference TRBV5-4 and TRBJ2-1, is as follows: ETGVTQSPTHLIKTRGQQVTLRCSSQSGHNTVSWYQQALGQGPQFIFQYYREEENGRGNFPPRFSGLQFPNYSSELNVNALELDDSALYLCASSLVGGGQGDKFFGPGTRLTVL.

With regard to this clonotype: A much larger clonotype is one base distant, so this may be a read error. The CDR3 sequence: CASSLSPPSYEQYF. The CDR3 region has the DNA TGTGCCAGCAGTTTATCGCCTCCATCCTACGAGCAGTACTTC. This chain joins TRBV27 and TRBJ2-7; no clear D. V lost 0 bases to trimming and J lost 1 base, with 7 bases between them. Germline V gene sequence: CDR1 MNHEY, CDR2 SMNVEV (reference sequence). The CDR3 has 14 amino acids.

The sample holds many counts of this clonotype. V usage is TRBV5-6 and J usage is TRBJ2-7; D is perhaps TRBD2 (6 bases). The germline V and J ends were trimmed by 2 bases and 5 bases, with 14 bases remaining between them. The germline CDR1 and CDR2 sequences are SGHDT and YYEEEE. The CDR3 runs 14 residues. The CDR3 sequence: CASSFPGLGHEQYF. The DNA of the CDR3 is TGTGCCAGCAGCTTCCCGGGACTGGGCCACGAGCAGTACTTC.

In its sample, this clonotype was seen many times. The genes are TRBV20-1 and TRBJ2-7; 8 nucleotides align to TRBD2. Germline lookup yields CDR1 DFQATT and CDR2 SNEGSKA (reference sequence). The CDR3 covers 12 residues. V shed 7 bases and J 2 bases; nucleotides not matched to a gene: 4. For the CDR3, the DNA is TGCAGTGGGGTAGCGGGAACCTACGAGCAGTACTTC. Amino acid sequence: CSGVAGTYEQYF.

This clonotype was counted ten times or more. The chain carries TRBV2 and TRBJ1-5, with D maybe TRBD1 (6 bases). V was shortened by 4 bases and J by 3 bases, with 13 bases between the two germline ends. The germline CDR1 and CDR2 sequences are SNHLY and FYNNEI. The CDR3 has 15 residues. CDR3 nucleotide sequence: TGTGCCAGCAGTGCTTCCAGGGGCTACAATCAGCCCCAGCATTTT. Amino acids: CASSASRGYNQPQHF.

This clonotype was recorded at least ten times. In DNA, the CDR3 is TGTGCCAGCAGTTTCTTCACAGGGGGCCTCTACAATGAGCAGTTCTTC. It encodes CASSFFTGGLYNEQFF. The chain employs TRBV27 and TRBJ2-1; TRBD1 aligns across 9 bases. Trimming removed 3 bases from V and 3 bases from J; junction bases left unmatched: 6. The CDR3 has 16 residues. Germline CDR1 MNHEY, CDR2 SMNVEV (reference sequence).

Many counts were recorded for this clonotype. The gene calls are TRBV2 and TRBJ2-5; TRBD2 might be the D (6 bases). Germline values: CDR1 SNHLY, CDR2 FYNNEI. Trimming cost V 9 bases and J 1 base, with 9 bases left between them. The length of the CDR3 is 12 residues. The CDR3 DNA sequence: TGTGCCAGGAGCGGGCCCCAAGAGACCCAGTACTTC. Its translation: CARSGPQETQYF.

The sample holds many counts of this clonotype. The chain employs TRBV10-3 and TRBJ1-2, with D unclear. The CDR3 runs to 12 residues. V was shortened by 4 bases and J by 7 bases, with 10 bases between the two germline ends. Germline loops: CDR1 ENHRY, CDR2 SYGVKD. Here the CDR3 DNA reads TGTGCCATCAGTGGGGGAGAGCGTGGCTACACCTTC. Its protein product is CAISGGERGYTF.

Regarding this clonotype: A much larger clone lies a single base off, so this may be a read error. The chain carries TRBV10-2 and TRBJ1-6, with D possibly being TRBD1 (6 bases). The CDR3 extends over 14 amino acids. Germline-derived CDR1 and CDR2 are WSHSY and SAAADI. CDR3 coding DNA: TGCGCCAGCAGCCCCACAGGGAAGGGTTCACCCCACCACTTT. Amino acids: CASSPTGKGSPHHF.

As concerns this clonotype: A much larger clone lies one base from this, so it may be a read error. The chain recombines TRBV12-3 or TRBV12-4 with TRBJ1-1, with 7 bases aligning to TRBD1. The CDR3 covers 14 residues. The CDR3 DNA reads as TGTACCAGCACCCCGACAGGGAAGAACACTGAAGCTTTCTTT. Translated, it gives CTSTPTGKNTEAFF.

This clonotype was seen ten or more times. The chain has TRBV3-1 and TRBJ2-3; 8 nucleotides line up with TRBD2. Germline lookup yields CDR1 LGHDT and CDR2 YNNKEL (reference sequence). The CDR3 covers 15 residues. J lost 3 bases, V lost 1 base, and 3 bases had no gene match. CDR3 sequence: CASSQVGTRTDTQYF. DNA for the CDR3: TGTGCCAGCAGCCAAGTCGGGACTAGAACAGATACGCAGTATTTT.

The table lists this clonotype with many counts. The chain recombines TRBV7-2 with TRBJ2-5, with TRBD1 matching 8 bases. The trim removed 2 bases at V and 5 bases at J, leaving 4 bases unmatched. This CDR3 region has 14 residues. The germline V gene encodes CDR1 SGHTA and CDR2 FQGNSA. CDR3 DNA: TGTGCCAGCAGCTTAAGAACAGGGGGTGAGACCCAGTACTTC. Protein sequence: CASSLRTGGETQYF.